Following are 25 T cell receptor beta chains from one sample sequenced in a study of T cell repertoires in cytomegalovirus infection. The antigens of these receptors remain unknown. TCRdb reprocessed the reads with MiXCR, giving one entry per CDR3 protein. The table has about 900,000 distinct CDR3 sequences, around 32% seen once; the top ten hold about 14%. The sequenced sample was cultured CD8+ T cells from PBMCs, obtained from culture after CMV antigen stimulation. These receptors were taken from a human donor in good health (CMV status not recorded). Some clones in this sample may be carry-over from other donors' samples.

About this clonotype: A read error may account for a junction end that differs from germline. CDR3 bases: TGTGCCAGCAGTTACGGAGGCAGGGGGGTGGTCGGCTTT. Amino acid sequence: CASSYGGRGVVGF. The chain joins TRBV6-6 to TRBJ1-4, with 7 bases fitting TRBD1. The V gene's germline CDR1 is MNHNY and CDR2 SVGAGI (reference sequence). The CDR3 runs 13 residues.

This sequence joins TRBV27 and TRBJ2-3; D may be TRBD1 or TRBD2 (6 bases each). Trimming cost V 6 bases and J 0 bases, with 13 bases left between them. This CDR3 contains 15 residues. CDR1 is MNHEY, CDR2 SMNVEV, per germline (reference sequence). The CDR3 region has the DNA TGTGCCAGCAGGCCTCGGGGGCGCAGCACAGATACGCAGTATTTT. This encodes CASRPRGRSTDTQYF.

This clonotype has only a few counts. The CDR3 here is CASSPRPAGDSGNTIYF. The CDR3, as DNA: TGTGCCAGCAGCCCCCGGCCGGCAGGGGACTCTGGAAACACCATATATTTT. The chain recombines TRBV7-6 with TRBJ1-3; D might be TRBD1 (6 bases). The germline V and J ends were trimmed by 5 bases and 0 bases, with 17 bases remaining between them. Germline assignment: CDR1 SGHVS and CDR2 FNYEAQ. The length of the CDR3 is 17 residues.

This clonotype has only a few counts. The gene calls are TRBV27 and TRBJ2-1, with D possibly being TRBD1 (6 bases). The CDR3 is 15 amino acids. Germline CDR1 MNHEY, CDR2 SMNVEV (reference sequence). V was cut by 5 bases and J by 6 bases, with 17 bases left in between. This CDR3 is CASSQSRTDLNEQFF. Written as DNA, the CDR3 is TGTGCCAGCAGTCAATCAAGGACAGACCTCAATGAGCAGTTCTTC.

The chain combines TRBV6-4 with TRBJ2-7, with 9 positions matching TRBD1. V dropped 4 bases and J dropped 5; count of bases not matched to a gene: 9. The CDR3 runs 15 residues. The V gene's germline CDR1 is MRHNA and CDR2 SNTAGT. The CDR3 DNA sequence: TGTGCCAGCAGTGGGGGGGACAGGGAAATTGACGAGCAGTACTTC. Its translation is CASSGGDREIDEQYF.

The rearrangement joins TRBV7-6 to TRBJ2-7; D is ambiguous. The V end lost 1 base, the J end lost 6 bases, and 13 bases lay between the germline ends. The CDR3 consists of 14 residues. CDR1 and CDR2 (germline): SGHVS, FNYEAQ. The CDR3 region has the DNA TGTGCCAGCAGCTTAGGTGAAGGGCGGAGCGAGCAGTACTTC. It codes for CASSLGEGRSEQYF.

This chain links TRBV29-1 with TRBJ1-2, with D tentatively TRBD1 (5 bases). V was pared by 5 bases and J by 2 bases, with 15 bases between. CDR1 and CDR2 from the germline V gene are SQVTM and ANQGSEA. This CDR3 is built from 14 residues. CDR3 bases: TGCAGCGTTAGGGACCCCCTCGGGAACTATGGCTACACCTTC. This encodes CSVRDPLGNYGYTF.

The sample holds many counts of this clonotype. This chain uses TRBV11-2 with TRBJ2-1; 10 nucleotides align to TRBD2. V lost 5 bases, J lost 4 bases, and 11 bases stayed unmatched. The CDR3 covers 17 residues. Germline loops: CDR1 SGHAT, CDR2 FQNNGV. CDR3 sequence (DNA): TGTGCCAGCAGCCATCGAAGCGGGGGGGCAACGTACAATGAGCAGTTCTTC. Amino acids: CASSHRSGGATYNEQFF.

There are a few counts of this clonotype. This rearrangement joins TRBV7-9 to TRBJ1-2; D perhaps matches TRBD1 (5 bases). Germline CDR1 and CDR2: SEHNR and FQNEAQ (reference sequence). Trimming pared 5 bases from V and 12 bases from J, leaving 19 bases between. The CDR3 has 13 amino acids. The CDR3, as DNA: TGTGCCAGCAGCGCGGAGGGACTCAATCTGGACACCTTC. The encoded protein is CASSAEGLNLDTF.

This clonotype was detected only a few times. V is TRBV6-6 and J is TRBJ1-4; 8 positions match TRBD1. V trimming: 6 bases; J trimming: 8 bases; junction bases outside the gene matches: 8. The CDR3 contains 14 residues. From germline, CDR1 is MNHNY and CDR2 SVGAGI (reference sequence). The CDR3 DNA reads TGTGCCAGCAGGAAACAGGGGGGAGCGGAAAAACTGTTTTTT. Translating it yields CASRKQGGAEKLFF.

The chain couples TRBV4-3 to TRBJ2-3; 13 nucleotides match TRBD2. Germline V gene sequence: CDR1 LGHNA, CDR2 YSLEER. The CDR3 covers 20 residues. V shed 0 bases and J 0 bases; nucleotides not matched to a gene: 9. CDR3 region: CASSQDRLAGGLSSTDTQYF. CDR3 DNA sequence: TGCGCCAGCAGCCAAGATAGACTAGCGGGGGGACTTTCTAGCACAGATACGCAGTATTTT.

There are a few counts of this clonotype. This sequence joins TRBV6-2 or TRBV6-3 and TRBJ2-1; D may match TRBD1 or TRBD2 (6 bases each). This CDR3 region has 13 residues. V shed 7 bases and J shed 8 bases, with 15 bases lying between them. From germline, CDR1 is MNHEY and CDR2 SVGEGT. CDR3 DNA sequence: TGTGCCAGCACCTTCTTTAGGGGGGATGAGCAGTTCTTC. This sequence encodes CASTFFRGDEQFF.

The rearrangement joins TRBV28 to TRBJ2-1; a possible D gene is TRBD1 (6 bases). The germline V gene has CDR1 MDHEN and CDR2 SYDVKM. The length of the CDR3 is 14 residues. With 7 bases removed from V and 1 base from J, the gap between germline ends came to 11 bases. DNA of the CDR3: TGTGCCAGCACCCTTCAGGGGTCCTACAATGAGCAGTTCTTC. Its protein is CASTLQGSYNEQFF.

The chain couples TRBV14 to TRBJ2-3; D is undetermined. V was cut by 1 base and J by 4 bases, with 12 bases left in between. CDR1 is SGHDN and CDR2 is FVKESK in the germline V gene. The CDR3 runs 15 residues. CDR3 in amino acids: CASSQGGRQADTQYF. DNA of the CDR3: TGTGCCAGCAGCCAAGGAGGACGCCAGGCAGATACGCAGTATTTT.

The V gene is TRBV7-9, the J gene TRBJ2-7; perhaps TRBD1 as D (5 bases). The CDR3 is 13 amino acids. Trimming removed 5 bases from V and 6 bases from J, with 14 bases in between. The germline V gene has CDR1 SEHNR and CDR2 FQNEAQ (reference sequence). The CDR3 nucleotides read TGTGCCAGCAGCCCAGGGCTAGTATTCGAGCAGTACTTC. Its translation is CASSPGLVFEQYF.

This clonotype was counted a single time. The rearrangement links TRBV12-3 or TRBV12-4 to TRBJ1-2; TRBD1 matches at 7 bases. The V gene end was trimmed by 5 bases and the J gene end by 1 base; junction bases not matched to a gene: 4. The CDR3 is 14 amino acids. The CDR3 is CASSGGQSNYGYTF. The CDR3 region has the DNA TGTGCCAGCAGTGGGGGACAGAGTAACTATGGCTACACCTTC.

This clonotype was seen ten or more times. This chain uses TRBV20-1 with TRBJ2-1; D is perhaps TRBD2 (7 bases). The CDR3 loop spans 14 amino acids. Trimming left V 3 bases short and J 2 bases short, with 11 bases between. Germline V gene sequence: CDR1 DFQATT, CDR2 SNEGSKA (reference sequence). CDR3 residues: CSASPGGPYNEQFF. In nucleotides, the CDR3 is TGCAGTGCTAGCCCCGGGGGGCCCTACAATGAGCAGTTCTTC.

This clonotype was seen ten or more times. V is TRBV7-8 and J is TRBJ2-1; 9 bases are shared with TRBD1. The germline CDR1 and CDR2 sequences are SGHVS and FQNEAQ. The CDR3 is made up of 15 amino acids. V gave up 1 base and J gave up 3 bases; unmatched junction bases: 1. The CDR3 is CASSLDRGLYNEQFF. The DNA of the CDR3 is TGTGCCAGCAGCTTAGACAGGGGGCTCTACAATGAGCAGTTCTTC.

As to this clonotype: Being one base from a much bigger clone, this may be a read error. The chain employs TRBV7-6 and TRBJ1-1; a possible D gene is TRBD1 (6 bases). The CDR3 sequence is 13 residues long. From germline, CDR1 is SGHVS and CDR2 FNYEAQ. In DNA, the CDR3 is TGTGCCAACAGCCCCGGGGGGGCAACTGAAGCTTTCTTT. Residues: CANSPGGATEAFF. Complete variable domain (other parts from reference TRBV7-6 and TRBJ1-1): GAGVSQSPRYKVTKRGQDVALRCDPISGHVSLYWYRQALGQGPEFLTYFNYEAQQDKSGLPNDRFSAERPEGSISTLTIQRTEQRDSAMYRCANSPGGATEAFFGQGTRLTVV.

In regard to this clonotype: A much larger clone is a single base away; this may be a read error. This chain links TRBV10-3 with TRBJ2-1; D may match TRBD1 or TRBD2 (5 bases each). This CDR3 is 17 amino acids long. Trimming removed 5 bases at V and 8 bases at J, with 25 bases between. Looked up from germline, CDR1 is ENHRY and CDR2 is SYGVKD. CDR3 region: CAISLTEARTLGYEQFF. Written as DNA, the CDR3 is TGTGCCATCAGTTTAACCGAGGCCAGGACACTAGGGTATGAGCAGTTCTTC.

The CDR3 DNA is TGTGCCAGCAGCTTTGAGTTTAGCTACGAGCAGTACTTC. Its protein product is CASSFEFSYEQYF. V gene TRBV7-9 combines with J gene TRBJ2-7; D is undetermined. Germline V gives CDR1 SEHNR, CDR2 FQNEAQ (reference sequence). V dropped 3 bases and J dropped 3 bases, with 9 bases sitting between them. The CDR3 is made up of 13 amino acids.

This rearrangement joins TRBV5-1 to TRBJ2-5, with 7 bases identical to TRBD1. Trimming cost V 4 bases and J 5 bases; bases outside gene matches: 8. The CDR3 length is 14 residues. The germline V gene encodes CDR1 SGHRS and CDR2 YFSETQ. The CDR3: CASSREGAMETQYF. The DNA of the CDR3 is TGCGCCAGCAGCAGAGAGGGGGCGATGGAGACCCAGTACTTC.

The chain employs TRBV6-5 and TRBJ1-1; D is uncertain. The CDR3 is made up of 14 amino acids. Germline CDR1 MNHEY, CDR2 SVGAGI. Trimming left V 7 bases short and J 1 base short, with 13 bases between. The CDR3 DNA reads as TGTGCCAGCAATCTCCGGGCCGCGAACACTGAAGCTTTCTTT. The encoded protein is CASNLRAANTEAFF.

The chain joins TRBV7-9 to TRBJ1-4, with D tentatively TRBD1 (5 bases). V was pared by 6 bases and J by 0 bases, with 14 bases between. This CDR3 is built from 16 residues. Germline loops: CDR1 SEHNR, CDR2 FQNEAQ (reference sequence). The CDR3 spells CASSSILGATNEKLFF. The CDR3 nucleotides are TGTGCCAGCAGTTCTATATTAGGGGCAACTAATGAAAAACTGTTTTTT.

This clonotype was counted only a few times. J is TRBJ2-1 and V is TRBV15; 7 nucleotides agree with TRBD2. The CDR3 is 17 residues long. The germline gives CDR1 LNHNV, CDR2 YYDKDF (reference sequence). Losses at the gene ends were 0 bases for V and 5 bases for J; bases not matched to a gene: 10. In DNA form, the CDR3 reads TGTGCCACCAGCAGAGATCGGGGCGGGGGACCACACAATGAGCAGTTCTTC. This gives the protein CATSRDRGGGPHNEQFF. The whole variable domain, filled in from reference TRBV15 and TRBJ2-1, reads DAMVIQNPRYQVTQFGKPVTLSCSQTLNHNVMYWYQQKSSQAPKLLFHYYDKDFNNEADTPDNFQSRRPNTSFCFLDIRSPGLGDTAMYLCATSRDRGGGPHNEQFFGPGTRLTVL.